A single sample is the source of the 2 T cell receptor beta chains below, sequenced in a study of identifying expanded T cells in peripheral blood. The method was immunoSEQ multiplex PCR; TCRdb's version includes in-frame clones alone and lacks a portion of them. The sample lists around 100,000 clones, around nine tenths occurring once. Specimen: blood. These receptors were taken from a person aged 18 to 75 in good health.

The CDR3 DNA is TGTGCCATCAGTGAGTCGTTAGGGGAAACTGAAGCTTTCTTT. The encoded protein is CAISESLGETEAFF. This chain uses TRBV10-3 with TRBJ1-1, with D possibly TRBD1 on 5 matching bases. Germline lookup yields CDR1 ENHRY and CDR2 SYGVKD. The length of the CDR3 is 14 residues. V was pared by 0 bases and J by 5 bases, with 10 bases between.

This clone was recorded once. The CDR3 protein is CASSLDREAGCEQYF. The DNA for the CDR3 is TGTGCCAGCAGCTTAGATCGGGAGGCAGGGTGCGAGCAGTACTTC. The chain carries TRBV11-3 and TRBJ2-7, with 7 bases aligning to TRBD2. The CDR3 totals 15 residues. J lost 6 bases, V lost 0 bases, and 8 bases had no gene match. In germline, CDR1 is SGHNT, CDR2 YENEEA.